These 17 T cell receptor beta chains were sequenced from one sample in a study of blood T cells in healthy people across ages. A J-beta primer mix and a sample-barcoded 5' primer were used in a second PCR of about 7 to 12 cycles. TCRdb used MiXCR to reprocess the 5' RACE reads, holding one entry per CDR3 protein. The sample carries 650,000 to 800,000 distinct CDR3 sequences, roughly half recorded once. Sample: blood. The origin of the receptors is a woman of 80 years or more in good health.

The chain uses TRBV7-2 and TRBJ2-2; D gene unclear. The CDR3 totals 13 residues. V was cut by 2 bases and J by 6 bases, with 7 bases left in between. Per germline, CDR1 SGHTA and CDR2 FQGNSA. The CDR3: CASSLMGSGELFF. CDR3 DNA: TGTGCCAGCAGCTTAATGGGGTCCGGGGAGCTGTTTTTT.

This rearrangement joins TRBV27 to TRBJ2-5, with TRBD2 as a possible D gene (5 bases). Between the trimmed V and J ends, which lost 10 bases and 0 bases, there was a span of 12 bases. The length of the CDR3 is 13 residues. Germline-derived CDR1 and CDR2 are MNHEY and SMNVEV (reference sequence). The CDR3 coding sequence is TGTGCCAACTTTAGCGCCTACCAAGAGACCCAGTACTTC. Protein sequence: CANFSAYQETQYF.

On this clonotype: Given a much more abundant clone one base away, this may be a read error. V gene TRBV7-2 combines with J gene TRBJ1-2; D is ambiguous. This CDR3 contains 13 residues. Germline V CDR1 and CDR2: SGHTA, FQGNSA. DNA of the CDR3: TGTGCCAGCAGTCCCAGTGGTCCTTATGACTACACCTTC. Its translation is CASSPSGPYDYTF.

This clonotype appeared many times. The rearrangement joins TRBV27 to TRBJ2-3; D ambiguous. Germline CDR1 MNHEY, CDR2 SMNVEV (reference sequence). V lost 5 bases, J lost 7 bases, and 10 bases lay in between. The CDR3 length is 12 residues. The CDR3 loop reads CASSTNGNTQYF. The CDR3 nucleotides are TGTGCCAGCAGTACTAATGGGAATACGCAGTATTTT.

The rearrangement uses TRBV18 and TRBJ2-2; no clear D. CDR1 is KGHSH and CDR2 is LQKENI in the germline V gene. Trimming cost V 0 bases and J 7 bases, with 9 bases left between them. The CDR3 extends over 14 amino acids. The CDR3 DNA reads as TGTGCCAGCTCACCACCGTTACGAATCGGGGAGCTGTTTTTT. Translation gives CASSPPLRIGELFF.

V is TRBV12-3 or TRBV12-4 and J is TRBJ2-4; D may correspond to TRBD1 or TRBD2 (5 bases each). CDR3 length: 18 amino acids. Trimming shortened V by 6 bases and J by 1 base, and 22 bases separated the two germline ends. The CDR3 here is CASRRDGTRLVAKNIQYF. The CDR3 nucleotides are TGTGCCAGCAGACGGGACGGCACTAGATTAGTGGCCAAAAACATTCAGTACTTC.

The chain recombines TRBV12-3 or TRBV12-4 with TRBJ1-6; the D gene is possibly TRBD1 (6 bases). There are 12 residues in the CDR3. Trimming stripped 7 bases from V and 9 bases from J, with 10 bases between. CDR3 bases: TGTGCCAGCAAAACAGGGCGTTCACCCCTCCACTTT. Encoded protein: CASKTGRSPLHF.

This clonotype was seen a few times. The chain links TRBV12-3 or TRBV12-4 to TRBJ2-2; D call uncertain. The CDR3 is 20 residues long. V lost 1 base and J lost 0, with 21 bases in between. DNA of the CDR3: TGTGCCAGCAGTTTAGGGCAACGAGGCTTGGTCAGAGCGAACACCGGGGAGCTGTTTTTT. Translation: CASSLGQRGLVRANTGELFF.

In the case of this clonotype: An end of the junction does not agree with germline; a read error may underlie this. V is TRBV5-1 and J is TRBJ2-3; maybe TRBD2 (7 bases). Germline V gene lookup returns CDR1 SGHRS and CDR2 YFSETQ. The CDR3 sequence is 18 residues long. The CDR3 DNA reads TGCGCCAGCAGCTTCGAGGTCAGCGGGGCTTTAAGGACAGATGCGCAGTATTTT. Its translation is CASSFEVSGALRTDAQYF.

The V gene is TRBV5-1, the J gene TRBJ2-1; no clear D. Germline V gene sequence: CDR1 SGHRS, CDR2 YFSETQ. The length of the CDR3 is 14 residues. Trimming removed 3 bases from V and 7 bases from J, with 14 bases in between. CDR3 region: CASSSVTGLNEQFF. CDR3 nucleotide sequence: TGCGCCAGCAGCTCTGTGACGGGTTTGAATGAGCAGTTCTTC.

This rearrangement joins TRBV9 to TRBJ1-1; 7 nucleotides line up with TRBD1. The junction had 14 bases not matched to a gene; V was cut back by 3 bases and J by 3 bases. The CDR3 is 17 amino acids. The germline V gene encodes CDR1 SGDLS and CDR2 YYNGEE. Here the CDR3 reads CASSARQGSNLYTEAFF. The CDR3 DNA is TGTGCCAGCAGCGCCCGACAGGGAAGTAATTTGTACACTGAAGCTTTCTTT.

Comments on this clonotype: This may arise from a read error, as a much more abundant clone is one base away. The rearrangement joins TRBV7-2 to TRBJ1-4; 7 nucleotides line up with TRBD1. Germline V gives CDR1 SGHTA, CDR2 FQGNSA. This CDR3 comprises 15 residues. The CDR3 spells CVSSPGQAKGEKLFF. CDR3 coding DNA: TGTGTCAGCAGCCCTGGACAGGCTAAGGGTGAAAAACTGTTTTTT. The whole variable domain, remainder taken from reference TRBV7-2 and TRBJ1-4, is GAGVSQSPSNKVTEKGKDVELRCDPISGHTALYWYRQSLGQGLEFLIYFQGNSAPDKSGLPSDRFSAERTGGSVSTLTIQRTQQEDSAVYLCVSSPGQAKGEKLFFGSGTQLSVL.

The chain has TRBV4-3 and TRBJ2-3; possible D gene TRBD1, 5 bases. CDR1 is LGHNA and CDR2 is YSLEER in the germline V gene. This CDR3 spans 16 amino acids. The germline V and J ends were trimmed by 2 bases and 6 bases, with 18 bases remaining between them. The CDR3 bases are TGCGCCAGCAGCCAACGTTCGAGACAGACCATCGATACGCAGTATTTT. It translates to CASSQRSRQTIDTQYF.

The chain employs TRBV12-3 or TRBV12-4 and TRBJ2-3, with D unresolved. The CDR3 runs to 16 residues. V was trimmed by 4 bases and J by 0 bases, leaving 14 bases between them. The CDR3 loop reads CASSSTLPPSTDTQYF. Here the CDR3 DNA reads TGTGCCAGCAGTTCGACCCTTCCCCCTAGCACAGATACGCAGTATTTT.

This chain joins TRBV6-2 or TRBV6-3 and TRBJ1-5; D not resolved. The V and J ends lost 5 bases and 0 bases respectively, with 8 bases between them. The V gene's germline CDR1 is MNHEY and CDR2 SVGEGT. The CDR3 is made up of 14 amino acids. The CDR3 sequence is CASSQQPSNQPQHF. The CDR3 DNA reads as TGTGCCAGCAGTCAACAACCTAGCAATCAGCCCCAGCATTTT.

This clonotype was seen a handful of times. This chain uses TRBV9 with TRBJ1-1; 8 bases align to TRBD1. The CDR3 consists of 16 residues. Per germline, CDR1 SGDLS and CDR2 YYNGEE. J gave up 5 bases and V 4 bases, and 13 bases lay outside the gene matches. CDR3 coding DNA: TGTGCCAGCAGCTCGCAGGGGGCTGCGGGGTTGACTGAAGCTTTCTTT. Translation gives CASSSQGAAGLTEAFF.

At least ten counts were recorded for this clonotype. The chain uses TRBV4-2 and TRBJ2-5; a possible D gene is TRBD1 (6 bases). V lost 5 bases and J lost 5, with 21 bases in between. The germline CDR1 and CDR2 sequences are LGHNA and YNFKEQ. The CDR3 is 16 amino acids. The chain's CDR3 is CASSSSTRGKAETQYF. The CDR3 bases are TGTGCCAGCAGCTCATCGACGAGGGGGAAGGCGGAGACCCAGTACTTC.